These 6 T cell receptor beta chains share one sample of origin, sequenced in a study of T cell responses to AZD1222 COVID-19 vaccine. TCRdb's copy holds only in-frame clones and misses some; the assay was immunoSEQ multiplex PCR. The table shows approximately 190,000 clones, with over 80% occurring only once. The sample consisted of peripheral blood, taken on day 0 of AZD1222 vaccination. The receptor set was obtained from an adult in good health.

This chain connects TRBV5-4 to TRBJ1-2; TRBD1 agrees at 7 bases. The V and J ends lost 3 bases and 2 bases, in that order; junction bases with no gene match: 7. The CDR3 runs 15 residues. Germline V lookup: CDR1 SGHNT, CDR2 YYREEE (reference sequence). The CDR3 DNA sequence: TGTGCCAGCAGCTCGCCGGGACAGCACAACTATGGCTACACCTTC. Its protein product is CASSSPGQHNYGYTF.

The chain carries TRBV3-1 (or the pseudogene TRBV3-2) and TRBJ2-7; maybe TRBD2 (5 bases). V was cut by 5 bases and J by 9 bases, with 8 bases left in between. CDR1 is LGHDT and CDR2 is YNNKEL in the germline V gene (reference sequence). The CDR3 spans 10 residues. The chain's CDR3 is CASSTSGQYF. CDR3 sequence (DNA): TGTGCCAGCAGCACCAGCGGGCAGTACTTC.

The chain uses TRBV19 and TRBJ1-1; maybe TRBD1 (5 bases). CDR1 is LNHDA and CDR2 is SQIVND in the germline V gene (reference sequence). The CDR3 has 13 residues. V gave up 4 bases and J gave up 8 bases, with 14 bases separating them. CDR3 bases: TGTGCCAGTAGTAACTCTCCCAGGGTCGAAGCTTTCTTT. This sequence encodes CASSNSPRVEAFF.

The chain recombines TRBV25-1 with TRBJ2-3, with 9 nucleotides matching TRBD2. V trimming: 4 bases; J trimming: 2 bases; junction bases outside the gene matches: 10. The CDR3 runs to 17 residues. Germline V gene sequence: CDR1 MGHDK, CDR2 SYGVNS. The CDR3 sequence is CASSAGVAGGVTDTQYF. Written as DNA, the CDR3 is TGTGCCAGCAGTGCCGGAGTGGCGGGGGGGGTCACAGATACGCAGTATTTT. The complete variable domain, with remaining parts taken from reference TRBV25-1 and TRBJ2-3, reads EADIYQTPRYLVIGTGKKITLECSQTMGHDKMYWYQQDPGMELHLIHYSYGVNSTEKGDLSSESTVSRIRTEHFPLTLESARPSHTSQYLCASSAGVAGGVTDTQYFGPGTRLTVL.

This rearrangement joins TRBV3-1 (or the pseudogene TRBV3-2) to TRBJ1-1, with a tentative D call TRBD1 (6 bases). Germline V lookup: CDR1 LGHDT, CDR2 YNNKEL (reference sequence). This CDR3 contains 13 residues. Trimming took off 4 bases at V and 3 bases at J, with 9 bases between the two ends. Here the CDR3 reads CASSRQEYTEAFF. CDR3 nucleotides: TGTGCCAGCAGCCGACAGGAATACACTGAAGCTTTCTTT.

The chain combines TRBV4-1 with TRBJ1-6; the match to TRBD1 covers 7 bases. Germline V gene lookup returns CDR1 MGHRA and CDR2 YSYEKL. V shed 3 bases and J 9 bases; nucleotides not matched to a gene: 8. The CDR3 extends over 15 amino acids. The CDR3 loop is CASSHRQGRASPLHF. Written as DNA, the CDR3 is TGCGCCAGCAGCCATAGACAGGGTCGGGCTTCACCCCTCCACTTT.